Listed below are T cell receptor beta chains from one sample, sequenced in a study of shared clonotypes between healthy human individuals. Sequenced by immunoSEQ multiplex PCR; TCRdb stores in-frame clones only, minus some. The data contain around 2,000,000 clones, roughly 91% of them seen just once; the ten biggest clones take up more than 1.5%. Sample: naive CD8+ T cells from PBMCs. All receptors derive from a man between 18 and 29 years old in good health. Some clones in this sample may be carry-over from other donors' samples. Both conserved end residues are part of each CDR3. The D gene is left open where the match is weak. Part of the rows lack a size; the others show once, few, many or a class for expanded clones.

D	J	V	size	CDR3	DNA
TRBD2	TRBJ2-5	TRBV28	NA	CASSFRTSGNQETQYF	TGTGCCAGCAGTTTTAGGACTAGCGGAAATCAAGAGACCCAGTACTTC
NA	TRBJ2-7	TRBV7-9	NA	CASSHVTRGPYEQYF	TGTGCCAGCAGCCATGTGACAAGGGGTCCTTACGAGCAGTACTTC
TRBD1	TRBJ1-2	TRBV6-5	NA	CASRWDSDNYGYTF	TGTGCCAGCAGGTGGGACAGCGATAACTATGGCTACACCTTC
TRBD2	TRBJ2-2	TRBV2	once	CAGWTSGRVDTGELFF	TGTGCCGGATGGACTAGCGGGAGAGTGGACACCGGGGAGCTGTTTTTT
TRBD1	TRBJ1-2	TRBV28	NA	CASSQGTGGGNGYTF	TGTGCCAGCAGTCAGGGGACAGGGGGCGGGAATGGCTACACCTTC
TRBD2	TRBJ2-5	TRBV5-1	NA	CASSFPWVGGRAEETQYF	TGCGCCAGCAGCTTCCCCTGGGTTGGCGGGAGGGCAGAAGAGACCCAGTACTTC
NA	TRBJ1-2	TRBV7-9	NA	CASSFLFGGGYTF	TGTGCCAGCAGCTTCTTATTCGGAGGGGGCTACACCTTC
NA	TRBJ2-1	TRBV27	NA	CASIGAGISSYNEQFF	TGTGCCAGCATCGGGGCAGGGATTAGCTCCTACAATGAGCAGTTCTTC
TRBD1	TRBJ2-5	TRBV14	NA	CASSPYRGRETQYF	TGTGCCAGCAGCCCCTACAGGGGACGAGAGACCCAGTACTTC
NA	TRBJ2-1	TRBV19	NA	CASSIMYGVNEQFF	TGTGCCAGTAGTATAATGTATGGGGTCAATGAGCAGTTCTTC
TRBD2	TRBJ2-7	TRBV28	NA	CASSPFTSGGTYEQYF	TGTGCCAGCAGCCCATTTACGTCGGGGGGTACCTACGAGCAGTACTTC
NA	TRBJ2-7	TRBV27	NA	CASSLRGSTPYEQYF	TGTGCCAGCAGTTTAAGGGGATCAACCCCCTACGAGCAGTACTTC
TRBD2	TRBJ2-7	TRBV4-1	once	CASSPGVAGVAGGPYEQYF	TGCGCCAGCAGCCCGGGTGTCGCAGGGGTAGCGGGAGGGCCCTACGAGCAGTACTTC
TRBD1	TRBJ1-2	TRBV7-9	NA	CASSLGTGSGYTF	TGTGCCAGCAGCTTAGGGACAGGGTCTGGCTACACCTTC
NA	TRBJ2-7	TRBV5-1	NA	CASSGLIGLTEQYF	TGCGCCAGCAGCGGCCTAATAGGTCTCACCGAGCAGTACTTC
TRBD1	TRBJ1-4	TRBV28	NA	CASSLPGQGSEKLFF	TGTGCCAGCAGTCTCCCGGGACAGGGGTCTGAAAAACTGTTTTTT
NA	TRBJ2-3	TRBV4-1	NA	CASSQGLSTDTQYF	TGCGCCAGCAGCCAAGGATTGAGCACAGATACGCAGTATTTT
NA	TRBJ2-3	TRBV7-8	NA	CASSFLKGGSTDTQYF	TGTGCCAGCAGCTTTCTCAAGGGCGGCAGCACAGATACGCAGTATTTT
NA	TRBJ1-1	TRBV7-2	NA	CASSLALGGRDTEAFF	TGTGCCAGCAGCTTAGCTTTAGGGGGGAGGGACACTGAAGCTTTCTTT
NA	TRBJ2-7	TRBV19	NA	CASSPGRHYEQYF	TGTGCCAGTAGTCCGGGTCGGCACTACGAGCAGTACTTC
NA	TRBJ2-7	TRBV18	NA	CASSPSEAGTYEQYF	TGTGCCAGCTCCCCAAGCGAGGCAGGCACCTACGAGCAGTACTTC
NA	TRBJ1-5	TRBV27	NA	CASSLRLGNQPQHF	TGTGCCAGCAGTTTACGGTTGGGCAATCAGCCCCAGCATTTT
NA	TRBJ2-1	TRBV6-6	NA	CASSDRESYNEQFF	TGTGCCAGCAGCGATAGGGAATCCTACAATGAGCAGTTCTTC
TRBD1	TRBJ1-2	TRBV9	once	CASSVGTGTNYGYTF	TGTGCCAGCAGCGTCGGGACAGGCACTAACTATGGCTACACCTTC
NA	TRBJ1-1	TRBV13	NA	CASSTGRNTEAFF	TGTGCCAGCAGCACAGGGAGGAACACTGAAGCTTTCTTT
NA	TRBJ1-5	TRBV5-5	NA	CASSLRGGSNQPQHF	TGTGCCAGCAGCTTGAGGGGAGGGAGCAATCAGCCCCAGCATTTT
TRBD2	TRBJ2-2	TRBV7-9	NA	CASSRTSGARAGELFF	TGTGCCAGCAGCCGTACTAGCGGGGCGAGGGCCGGGGAGCTGTTTTTT
NA	TRBJ1-5	TRBV27	NA	CASSLGGLNQPQHF	TGTGCCAGCAGCCTGGGGGGCCTCAATCAGCCCCAGCATTTT
NA	TRBJ2-5	TRBV15	NA	CATSRGSGGVQETQYF	TGTGCCACCAGCAGAGGGTCGGGCGGAGTTCAAGAGACCCAGTACTTC
NA	TRBJ2-1	TRBV7-9	NA	CASSLRTEYNEQFF	TGTGCCAGCAGCTTAAGGACAGAGTACAATGAGCAGTTCTTC
NA	TRBJ2-3	TRBV27	NA	CASSTRVGARNTQYF	TGTGCCAGCAGTACCCGAGTTGGGGCAAGGAATACGCAGTATTTT
TRBD2	TRBJ2-1	TRBV27	NA	CASSFLSGSSYNEQFF	TGTGCCAGCAGTTTCCTCAGCGGGAGCTCCTACAATGAGCAGTTCTTC
TRBD2	TRBJ2-7	TRBV27	NA	CASSLRGTSGSYEQYF	TGTGCCAGCAGTTTAAGAGGGACTAGCGGGAGCTACGAGCAGTACTTC
TRBD1	TRBJ1-3	TRBV7-9	NA	CASSPRDRENTIYF	TGTGCCAGCAGTCCCCGGGACAGGGAAAACACCATATATTTT
NA	TRBJ1-5	TRBV19	NA	CASSINFQSNQPQHF	TGTGCCAGTAGTATAAATTTTCAGAGCAATCAGCCCCAGCATTTT
NA	TRBJ2-7	TRBV27	NA	CASSRAWRSGYEQYF	TGTGCCAGCAGTCGGGCCTGGCGTTCGGGCTACGAGCAGTACTTC
TRBD2	TRBJ2-1	TRBV7-2	once	CASSLVPAGVYNEQFF	TGTGCCAGCAGCTTAGTTCCTGCGGGAGTGTACAATGAGCAGTTCTTC
TRBD1	TRBJ1-3	TRBV9	NA	CASSLGQVGTIYF	TGTGCCAGCAGCCTCGGACAGGTCGGCACCATATATTTT
TRBD2	TRBJ2-6	TRBV9	NA	CASSNPLAGGSGANVLTF	TGTGCCAGCAGCAACCCACTAGCGGGAGGGTCTGGGGCCAACGTCCTGACTTTC
TRBD2	TRBJ2-3	TRBV18	NA	CASSPLVSGTAPDTQYF	TGTGCCAGCTCACCACTCGTCAGCGGGACGGCCCCAGATACGCAGTATTTT
TRBD1	TRBJ2-2	TRBV2	NA	CASSALGQEGGELFF	TGTGCCAGCAGCGCCTTGGGACAGGAGGGCGGGGAGCTGTTTTTT
NA	TRBJ2-7	TRBV7-9	NA	CASSLDRLSYEQYF	TGTGCCAGCAGCTTGGACAGATTGAGCTACGAGCAGTACTTC
NA	TRBJ2-7	TRBV27	NA	CASGRYEQYF	TGTGCCAGCGGACGTTACGAGCAGTACTTC
NA	TRBJ2-2	TRBV11-2	NA	CASSLIRQSNTGELFF	TGTGCCAGCAGCTTGATTCGGCAGTCGAACACCGGGGAGCTGTTTTTT
NA	TRBJ2-7	TRBV11-2	NA	CASSLDQGLAYEQYF	TGTGCCAGCAGCTTAGATCAGGGGCTGGCCTACGAGCAGTACTTC
TRBD2	TRBJ2-2	TRBV5-1	NA	CASSLALAGVNGELFF	TGCGCCAGCAGCTTGGCCCTAGCGGGAGTCAACGGGGAGCTGTTTTTT